These 27 T cell receptor beta chains were all obtained from the same sample, sequenced in a study of blood T cell repertoires in COVID-19. Data came from immunoSEQ multiplex PCR; TCRdb stores just in-frame clones and leaves some out. The sample yields under 250,000 clones, more than 85% seen once. The sequenced sample was peripheral blood. These receptors were obtained from a man in his forties or fifties with acute or convalescent COVID-19.

The chain carries TRBV5-4 and TRBJ1-3; a weak D match, TRBD1 (6 bases). Trimming removed 5 bases at V and 0 bases at J, with 12 bases between. In germline, CDR1 is SGHNT, CDR2 YYREEE (reference sequence). The CDR3 runs to 15 residues. DNA of the CDR3: TGTGCCAGCAGTCGGGACACCAGCTCTGGAAACACCATATATTTT. Protein: CASSRDTSSGNTIYF.

CDR3 sequence reads: CASSTTGATYEQYF. The CDR3 DNA reads TGTGCCAGTAGTACCACAGGGGCCACCTACGAGCAGTACTTC. The V and J genes are TRBV19 and TRBJ2-7; TRBD1 agrees at 7 bases. The CDR3 extends over 14 amino acids. Germline-derived CDR1 and CDR2 are LNHDA and SQIVND (reference sequence). The trim removed 4 bases at V and 2 bases at J, leaving 5 bases unmatched.

This chain uses TRBV7-3 with TRBJ2-7; D gene uncertain. With 6 bases removed from V and 0 bases from J, the gap between germline ends came to 9 bases. Germline lookup yields CDR1 SGHTA and CDR2 FQGTGA. This CDR3 is 13 amino acids long. The CDR3 region is CASSRDNSYEQYF. The DNA of the CDR3 is TGTGCCAGCAGTCGAGACAACTCCTACGAGCAGTACTTC.

The J gene is TRBJ1-2, the V gene TRBV4-2; D unclear. The CDR3 runs 15 residues. The germline CDR1 and CDR2 sequences are LGHNA and YNFKEQ. V dropped 0 bases and J dropped 4 bases, with 12 bases sitting between them. The CDR3 region is CASSQEIRGSYGYTF. The DNA of the CDR3 is TGTGCCAGCAGCCAAGAAATAAGAGGGTCCTATGGCTACACCTTC.

Notes on this clone: At the DNA level, this CDR3 is encoded by other sequences in the same sample as well. This sequence joins TRBV19 and TRBJ1-3; a possible D gene is TRBD1 (5 bases). CDR1 and CDR2 (germline): LNHDA, SQIVND (reference sequence). Deletions cut 6 bases from V and 0 bases from J, with 9 bases between. This CDR3 has 14 amino acids. The CDR3 DNA reads as TGTGCCAGTAGCACAGGTTCCTCTGGAAACACCATATATTTT. Protein: CASSTGSSGNTIYF. Variable domain in full (rest from reference TRBV19 and TRBJ1-3): DGGITQSPKYLFRKEGQNVTLSCEQNLNHDAMYWYRQDPGQGLRLIYYSQIVNDFQKGDIAEGYSVSREKKESFPLTVTSAQKNPTAFYLCASSTGSSGNTIYFGEGSWLTVV.

CDR3 loop: CASSLSRPGSYNSPLHF. The DNA of the CDR3 is TGTGCCAGCAGTTTGAGCAGGCCAGGATCCTATAATTCACCCCTCCACTTT. The J gene is TRBJ1-6, the V gene TRBV27; D call uncertain. V gave up 3 bases and J gave up 1 base, with 13 bases separating them. CDR3 length equals 17 residues. Germline CDR1 MNHEY, CDR2 SMNVEV (reference sequence).

V is TRBV4-1 and J is TRBJ2-1, with a possible D match to TRBD2 (5 bases). The CDR3 runs to 14 residues. V lost 8 bases and J 8 bases, leaving 19 bases between the germline ends. In germline, CDR1 is MGHRA, CDR2 YSYEKL. The CDR3 coding sequence is TGCGCCAGCGGTGTCGGGGTCCGCCGCGATGAGCAGTTCTTC. Protein sequence: CASGVGVRRDEQFF.

To note about this clone: Additional DNA sequences in this sample encode the identical CDR3. V usage is TRBV5-6 and J usage is TRBJ2-7, with D possibly being TRBD2 (6 bases). The CDR3 has 12 amino acids. Germline V lookup: CDR1 SGHDT, CDR2 YYEEEE. Trimming took off 2 bases at V and 3 bases at J, with 6 bases between the two ends. CDR3 DNA: TGTGCCAGCAGCTTCGGGGGCTACGAGCAGTACTTC. This sequence encodes CASSFGGYEQYF. The variable domain in full, with the rest retrieved from reference TRBV5-6 and TRBJ2-7, is DAGVTQSPTHLIKTRGQQVTLRCSPKSGHDTVSWYQQALGQGPQFIFQYYEEEERQRGNFPDRFSGHQFPNYSSELNVNALLLGDSALYLCASSFGGYEQYFGPGTRLTVT.

V gene TRBV18 combines with J gene TRBJ2-3, with TRBD1 as a possible D gene (5 bases). Trimming removed 2 bases from V and 2 bases from J, with 14 bases in between. The CDR3 has 16 residues. CDR1 KGHSH and CDR2 LQKENI come from the germline V gene. The CDR3 coding sequence is TGTGCCAGCTCACCAAATTGGGGCCGAAACACAGATACGCAGTATTTT. Translation: CASSPNWGRNTDTQYF.

V is TRBV7-9 and J is TRBJ2-1; 7 bases line up with TRBD2. Unmatched junction bases numbered 17, after V lost 2 bases and J lost 10 bases. The CDR3 extends over 17 amino acids. Germline CDR1 SEHNR, CDR2 FQNEAQ (reference sequence). CDR3 loop: CASSLSSGRARKQEQFF. Written as DNA, the CDR3 is TGTGCCAGCAGCTTAAGCAGTGGGAGGGCCCGGAAGCAGGAGCAGTTCTTC.

The CDR3 region is CASSPPRNTEAFF. The CDR3 coding sequence is TGTGCCAGCTCACCACCCCGGAACACTGAAGCTTTCTTT. The rearrangement links TRBV18 to TRBJ1-1; D is unclear. The germline V gene has CDR1 KGHSH and CDR2 LQKENI. V was clipped by 0 bases and J by 1 base, with 3 bases between them. The CDR3 runs 13 residues.

The gene calls are TRBV9 and TRBJ2-7, with TRBD1 matching 8 bases. The CDR3 totals 14 residues. Germline trimming cut 0 bases from V and 4 bases from J; bases unmatched to any gene: 3. Germline V lookup: CDR1 SGDLS, CDR2 YYNGEE. DNA for the CDR3: TGTGCCAGCAGCGTAGGACAGGGGTTATACGAGCAGTACTTC. Translating it yields CASSVGQGLYEQYF.

The J gene is TRBJ1-6, the V gene TRBV12-2; the table's D call, TRBD1, has no DNA check behind it. TRBV12-2 is recorded as a pseudogene. The CDR3 length is 19 residues. The CDR3 loop reads CASRLPRDSSSSYNSPLHF. The CDR3 DNA is TGTGCAAGTCGCTTACCCCGGGACAGCTCGAGCTCCTATAATTCACCCCTCCACTTT.

This chain connects TRBV9 to TRBJ1-6, with D perhaps matching TRBD1 (5 bases). The CDR3 loop spans 15 amino acids. V was pared by 6 bases and J by 7 bases, with 17 bases between. In germline, CDR1 is SGDLS, CDR2 YYNGEE. The CDR3 reads CASTPQTALNSPLHF. As DNA, the CDR3 is TGTGCCAGCACGCCTCAGACAGCCCTAAATTCACCCCTCCACTTT. The variable domain in full, completed from reference TRBV9 and TRBJ1-6, reads DSGVTQTPKHLITATGQRVTLRCSPRSGDLSVYWYQQSLDQGLQFLIQYYNGEERAKGNILERFSAQQFPDLHSELNLSSLELGDSALYFCASTPQTALNSPLHFGNGTRLTVT.

This rearrangement joins TRBV5-1 to TRBJ1-4; 9 bases line up with TRBD1. The V gene's germline CDR1 is SGHRS and CDR2 YFSETQ. V was pared by 6 bases and J by 5 bases, with 8 bases of the junction left unmatched. This CDR3 is built from 15 residues. The CDR3 loop is CASTSVGQGNEKLFF. The CDR3 nucleotides read TGCGCCAGCACGAGTGTGGGACAGGGCAATGAAAAACTGTTTTTT. The complete variable domain, with remaining parts taken from reference TRBV5-1 and TRBJ1-4, reads KAGVTQTPRYLIKTRGQQVTLSCSPISGHRSVSWYQQTPGQGLQFLFEYFSETQRNKGNFPGRFSGRQFSNSRSEMNVSTLELGDSALYLCASTSVGQGNEKLFFGSGTQLSVL.

The rearrangement joins TRBV6-5 to TRBJ2-5; 12 bases match TRBD1. J gave up 5 bases and V 0 bases, and 4 bases lay outside the gene matches. Germline V gene sequence: CDR1 MNHEY, CDR2 SVGAGI. The CDR3 consists of 16 residues. The chain's CDR3 is CASSYSGTGGRETQYF. CDR3 DNA: TGTGCCAGCAGTTACTCCGGGACAGGGGGCCGGGAGACCCAGTACTTC.

This clone was seen only a few times. This rearrangement joins TRBV4-2 to TRBJ2-7; the match to TRBD2 covers 15 bases. Germline assignment: CDR1 LGHNA and CDR2 YNFKEQ. V trimming: 4 bases; J trimming: 5 bases; junction bases outside the gene matches: 12. The CDR3 covers 18 residues. The chain's CDR3 is CASSRGTRGLAGGDEQYF. CDR3 nucleotide sequence: TGTGCCAGCAGCCGCGGAACTAGGGGACTAGCGGGAGGCGACGAGCAGTACTTC.

This rearrangement joins TRBV5-3 to TRBJ1-2, with 7 nucleotides matching TRBD1. TRBV5-3 is flagged as an ORF with uncertain function. With V trimmed by 4 bases and J by 3 bases, 6 bases remained unmatched. The CDR3 length is 14 residues. The CDR3 DNA is TGTGCCAGAAGCCGTGACAGGGTGGACTATGGCTACACCTTC. This gives the protein CARSRDRVDYGYTF.

This clone was counted between two and nine times. The CDR3 spells CASSAGTPDYNEQFF. The CDR3 DNA sequence: TGTGCCAGTAGCGCCGGGACACCCGACTACAATGAGCAGTTCTTC. The V gene is TRBV19, the J gene TRBJ2-1; a possible D gene is TRBD1 (6 bases). Between the trimmed V and J ends, which lost 6 bases and 3 bases, there was a span of 15 bases. Germline V lookup: CDR1 LNHDA, CDR2 SQIVND (reference sequence). The CDR3 consists of 15 residues.

V usage is TRBV5-8 and J usage is TRBJ1-1, with TRBD1 matching over 8 bases. The CDR3 is 13 residues long. V shed 4 bases and J 4 bases; nucleotides not matched to a gene: 3. From germline, CDR1 is SGHTS and CDR2 YDEGEE. The CDR3 nucleotides are TGTGCCAGCAGCGGACAGGGACGCACTGAAGCTTTCTTT. Translated, it gives CASSGQGRTEAFF.

The chain links TRBV12-3 or TRBV12-4 to TRBJ2-1; D is possibly TRBD2 (5 bases). CDR3 size: 13 residues. V was pared by 5 bases and J by 8 bases, with 13 bases between. CDR3 nucleotides: TGTGCCAGCAGTGTCGGGGTATTGGATGAGCAGTTCTTC. Protein sequence: CASSVGVLDEQFF.

The chain links TRBV7-2 to TRBJ1-1; D is unclear. V shed 4 bases and J shed 4 bases, with 10 bases lying between them. The germline V gene encodes CDR1 SGHTA and CDR2 FQGNSA. The CDR3 runs to 13 residues. The CDR3 DNA reads TGTGCCAGCAGCTCCTCCTTGGCCACTGAAGCTTTCTTT. This codes for CASSSSLATEAFF.

This chain joins TRBV7-3 and TRBJ2-1; tentative D call: TRBD2 (6 bases). The CDR3 loop spans 18 amino acids. Germline CDR1 is SGHTA and CDR2 is FQGTGA. V was pared by 5 bases and J by 7 bases, with 27 bases between. CDR3 bases: TGTGCCAGCAGCCGCACGCGGGGTGGGACCGGGACCCGAAATGAGCAGTTCTTC. Amino acids: CASSRTRGGTGTRNEQFF. The entire variable domain, with the rest obtained from reference TRBV7-3 and TRBJ2-1, is as follows: GAGVSQTPSNKVTEKGKYVELRCDPISGHTALYWYRQSLGQGPEFLIYFQGTGAADDSGLPNDRFFAVRPEGSVSTLKIQRTERGDSAVYLCASSRTRGGTGTRNEQFFGPGTRLTVL.

This rearrangement joins TRBV19 to TRBJ2-1; 12 bases match TRBD2. Per germline, CDR1 LNHDA and CDR2 SQIVND (reference sequence). The CDR3 length is 18 residues. Trimming took 5 bases from V and 3 from J; bases not matched to a gene: 11. For the CDR3, the DNA is TGTGCCAGTAGTCCCCGGCGACTAGCGGGGGACGTCTACAATGAGCAGTTCTTC. This translates into CASSPRRLAGDVYNEQFF.

The rearrangement joins TRBV5-6 to TRBJ1-4; D may be TRBD1 (5 bases). V lost 0 bases to trimming and J lost 8 bases, with 14 bases between them. Germline lookup yields CDR1 SGHDT and CDR2 YYEEEE. The length of the CDR3 is 15 residues. For the CDR3, the DNA is TGTGCCAGCAGCTTGGGGGGCACCGGATGGGAAAAACTGTTTTTT. Its protein is CASSLGGTGWEKLFF.

This rearrangement joins TRBV19 to TRBJ1-1, with D tentatively TRBD1 (5 bases). Trimming shortened V by 5 bases and J by 6 bases, and 13 bases separated the two germline ends. CDR3 size: 13 residues. Germline lookup yields CDR1 LNHDA and CDR2 SQIVND (reference sequence). This CDR3 reads CASSQGNIPEAFF. The CDR3 DNA is TGTGCCAGTAGTCAGGGAAACATACCTGAAGCTTTCTTT. The entire variable domain, with the rest obtained from reference TRBV19 and TRBJ1-1, is as follows: DGGITQSPKYLFRKEGQNVTLSCEQNLNHDAMYWYRQDPGQGLRLIYYSQIVNDFQKGDIAEGYSVSREKKESFPLTVTSAQKNPTAFYLCASSQGNIPEAFFGQGTRLTVV.

The chain employs TRBV27 and TRBJ1-1; perhaps TRBD1 as D (6 bases). The CDR3 contains 13 residues. Germline V gene data show CDR1 as MNHEY and CDR2 as SMNVEV (reference sequence). With 3 bases removed from V and 4 bases from J, the gap between germline ends came to 9 bases. The CDR3 nucleotides are TGTGCCAGCAGTTTCGGGGGGCCCACTGAAGCTTTCTTT. Amino acid sequence: CASSFGGPTEAFF.